The 14 T cell receptor gamma chains below all came from one sample that was sequenced in a study of gamma delta lymphoproliferative disorders and STAT genes. PBMCs from patients and controls supplied the genomic DNA for sequencing. TCRdb reran clone calling via CATT on the multiplex PCR reads. The sample lists over a thousand gamma-chain clones; roughly a tenth were seen once. The source material was blood. All receptors come from a human donor with gamma-delta T-cell large granular lymphocyte leukemia.

By its share, this clone is medium-sized. The translation of this DNA and the TCRdb protein of a much larger clone differ at residue 9, probably owing to a read error; the protein shown here is translated from the DNA. The chain joins TRGV4 to TRGJ1 or TRGJ2. Losses at the gene ends were 4 bases for V and 2 bases for J; bases not matched to a gene: 14. Germline CDR1 and CDR2: EGSTGY and YDSYTSSV. The CDR3 spans 16 residues. CDR3 amino acids: CATWDGPSVDYYKKLF. The CDR3 nucleotides read TGTGCCACCTGGGACGGGCCTAGCGTGGATTATTATAAGAAACTCTTT.

This chain links TRGV10 with TRGJ1 or TRGJ2. TRGV10 qualifies as an ORF whose function is uncertain. J lost 3 bases, V lost 8 bases, and 8 bases had no gene match. The CDR3 totals 13 residues. The CDR3: CAAWNHFYYKKLF. CDR3 coding DNA: TGTGCTGCGTGGAATCACTTTTATTATAAGAAACTCTTT.

This clone is medium-sized by share. The protein TCRdb gives is from a much larger clone and does not agree with this DNA's translation at residue 12, likely a read error; the protein shown here comes from the DNA. The chain is built from TRGV8 and TRGJP1. CDR3 length: 16 residues. CDR1 is VENAVY, CDR2 YDSYNSRV, per germline. The DNA of the CDR3 is TGTGCCACCTGGGATAGAGGGGGTACCACTGGTCGGTTCAAGATATTT. It encodes CATWDRGGTTGRFKIF.

In its sample, this clone is medium-sized (0.01 to 0.1%). The protein in TCRdb stems from a much larger clone and differs at residue 5 from this DNA's translation, likely a read error; here the protein is translated from the DNA. J is TRGJ1 or TRGJ2 and V is TRGV4. CDR1 is EGSTGY and CDR2 is YDSYTSSV in the germline V gene. There are 16 residues in the CDR3. V shed 6 bases, J shed 2 bases, and the junction held 16 bases outside the gene matches. The CDR3 bases are TGTGCCACCTGGAACGGGCCTAGCATGGATTATTATAAGAAACTCTTT. It codes for CATWNGPSMDYYKKLF.

The rearrangement uses TRGV10 and TRGJ1 or TRGJ2. Being an ORF, TRGV10 has a function that is uncertain. This CDR3 is 14 amino acids long. V lost 8 bases to trimming and J lost 6 bases; unmatched junction nucleotides: 14. CDR3 sequence: CAAWDSRLSYKKLF. DNA of the CDR3: TGTGCTGCGTGGGATTCCCGCCTATCTTATAAGAAACTCTTT.

This clone was found a few times. The chain couples TRGV11 to TRGJ1 or TRGJ2. TRGV11 is designated an ORF whose function remains uncertain. Trimming took 3 bases from V and 2 from J; bases not matched to a gene: 13. The CDR3 sequence is 17 residues long. The DNA of the CDR3 is TGTGCCTGCTGGATTAGGGGGCCCCGGCCTTATTATTATAAGAAACTCTTT. It codes for CACWIRGPRPYYYKKLF.

Turning to this clone: A far larger clone is just one base off, so this is likely a read error. The same CDR3 arises from other DNA sequences in this sample as well. The chain couples TRGV4 to TRGJ1 or TRGJ2. The germline V gene has CDR1 EGSTGY and CDR2 YDSYTSSV. This CDR3 region has 16 residues. This CDR3 is CATWDGPSMDYYKKLF. CDR3 coding DNA: TGTGCCACTTGGGACGGGCCTAGCATGGATTATTATAAGAAACTCTTT.

V and J are TRGV11 and TRGJ1 or TRGJ2. TRGV11 is assigned to the ORF class and has an uncertain function. This CDR3 spans 13 amino acids. The junction had 14 bases not matched to a gene; V was cut back by 8 bases and J by 10 bases. The CDR3 here is CACWKPPPIKKLF. The CDR3 DNA reads TGTGCCTGCTGGAAACCCCCGCCGATCAAGAAACTCTTT.

In the case of this clone: This may be a read error: a much more frequent sequence differs by one nucleotide. Other nucleotide sequences from this sample produce the same CDR3. V gene TRGV8 combines with J gene TRGJP2. Germline V gene sequence: CDR1 VENAVY, CDR2 YDSYNSRV. CDR3 length: 19 residues. CDR3 region: CATWDRGAAGYSSDWIKTF. Written as DNA, the CDR3 is TGTGCCACTTGGGATAGGGGTGCGGCGGGGTATAGTAGTGATTGGATCAAGACGTTT.

There are a few counts of this clone. The V gene is TRGV11, the J gene TRGJ1 or TRGJ2. TRGV11 is placed among ORFs of uncertain function. Losses at the gene ends were 2 bases for V and 7 bases for J; bases not matched to a gene: 8. CDR3 size: 14 residues. CDR3 sequence reads: CACWIRPGWYKKLF. DNA for the CDR3: TGTGCCTGCTGGATTAGGCCCGGTTGGTATAAGAAACTCTTT.

Relative to its sample, this clone is medium-sized. The chain employs TRGV4 and TRGJP1. The V gene's germline CDR1 is EGSTGY and CDR2 YDSYTSSV. V shed 8 bases and J 3 bases; nucleotides not matched to a gene: 3. CDR3 size: 12 residues. The CDR3 protein is CATSSTGWFKIF. The CDR3 region has the DNA TGTGCCACCTCTTCCACTGGTTGGTTCAAGATATTT.

This clone is categorized as medium-sized. The TCRdb protein fails to match the DNA translation at residue 5; the protein reported here was translated from the DNA. J is TRGJ1 or TRGJ2 and V is TRGV10. TRGV10 is known as an ORF, though its function is uncertain. The CDR3 sequence is 10 residues long. V was clipped by 8 bases and J by 8 bases; unmatched bases: 4. The CDR3 DNA is TGTGCTGCGTGGGAGGATAAGAAACTCTTT. Its translation is CAAWEDKKLF.

This clone was detected many times. The chain links TRGV8 to TRGJ1 or TRGJ2. J lost 2 bases, V lost 3 bases, and 1 base had no gene match. The CDR3 totals 12 residues. Germline CDR1 VENAVY, CDR2 YDSYNSRV. CDR3 sequence (DNA): TGTGCCACCTGGGATGATTATTATAAGAAACTCTTT. Translating gives CATWDDYYKKLF.

Turning to this clone: The DNA is omitted, as the CDR3 cannot be located on it reliably, and the CDR3 follows TCRdb's listing. The chain uses TRGV11 and TRGJP1. TRGV11 is assigned to the ORF class and has an uncertain function. Counting both end residues, the CDR3 totals 16 amino acids. The chain's CDR3 is CTTVPAGLDTGWFKIF.